One sample yielded the 5 T cell receptor beta chains listed below, sequenced in a study of radiation and T cells in renal cell carcinoma. The time point was: blood 4 weeks post-SBRT, at nephrectomy. This sample's treatment: 15 Gy SBRT to primary tumor, nephrectomy 4 weeks later. Sequenced by immunoSEQ multiplex PCR; TCRdb stores in-frame clones only, minus some. The data contain 75,000 to 90,000 clones, nearly 90% of them singletons. The specimen comprised blood, sampled from a patient whose treatment included radiotherapy and nephrectomy. These receptors came from a woman between 65 and 79 years old with renal cell carcinoma.

The rearrangement uses TRBV7-2 and TRBJ2-2, with 8 bases matching TRBD2. Germline CDR1 SGHTA, CDR2 FQGNSA. This CDR3 is built from 16 residues. After removal of 3 bases from V and 1 base from J, the junction contained 4 bases not matched to a gene. The CDR3: CASSLAGGQNTGELFF. CDR3 coding DNA: TGTGCCAGCAGCTTGGCGGGGGGCCAGAACACCGGGGAGCTGTTTTTT.

This rearrangement joins TRBV5-5 to TRBJ1-3; D possibly corresponds to TRBD1 (5 bases). V shed 0 bases and J shed 0 bases, with 13 bases lying between them. The germline V gene encodes CDR1 SGHKS and CDR2 YYEKEE (reference sequence). The CDR3 totals 17 residues. The CDR3 region is CASSLDPTDHSGNTIYF. Written as DNA, the CDR3 is TGTGCCAGCAGCTTGGACCCGACAGACCACTCTGGAAACACCATATATTTT.

This chain joins TRBV9 and TRBJ2-1; TRBD1 or TRBD2 may be the D gene (5 bases each). CDR1 SGDLS and CDR2 YYNGEE come from the germline V gene. V lost 2 bases and J 1 base, leaving 13 bases between the germline ends. This CDR3 has 16 residues. The CDR3 region is CASSVSGLVSYNEQFF. The CDR3, as DNA: TGTGCCAGCAGCGTTTCGGGGCTAGTATCCTACAATGAGCAGTTCTTC. Combining the CDR3 with reference TRBV9 and TRBJ2-1 gives the whole variable domain DSGVTQTPKHLITATGQRVTLRCSPRSGDLSVYWYQQSLDQGLQFLIQYYNGEERAKGNILERFSAQQFPDLHSELNLSSLELGDSALYFCASSVSGLVSYNEQFFGPGTRLTVL.

This chain links TRBV6-5 with TRBJ2-7; possible D gene TRBD2, 5 bases. This CDR3 is 13 amino acids long. Germline lookup yields CDR1 MNHEY and CDR2 SVGAGI. V was shortened by 2 bases and J by 5 bases, with 10 bases between the two germline ends. Written as DNA, the CDR3 is TGTGCCAGCAGTTACAGGGTCGGGGACGAGCAGTACTTC. As protein: CASSYRVGDEQYF.

CDR3 loop: CASSTTSGTIYF. The CDR3 nucleotides are TGTGCCAGTAGTACTACCTCCGGGACCATATATTTT. The chain uses TRBV19 and TRBJ1-3; no firm D call. Looked up from germline, CDR1 is LNHDA and CDR2 is SQIVND (reference sequence). Trimming took off 4 bases at V and 10 bases at J, with 11 bases between the two ends. The length of the CDR3 is 12 residues.